This entry lists 23 T cell receptor beta chains sequenced from one sample in a study of cytomegalovirus exposure and HLA in healthy donors. PCR amplification relied on 60 Vbeta primers (plus 13 Jbeta primers). Using immunoSEQ multiplex PCR, the repertoire was profiled, and TCRdb retains in-frame clones only, with some absent. The table has about 170,000 clones, roughly three quarters seen once; the top ten hold approximately 2.4%. The sample taken for sequencing was PBMCs. These receptors were obtained from a woman aged 45-65 years in good health and CMV-seronegative.

The V call is TRBV9, the J call TRBJ2-2, with 16 nucleotides matching TRBD2. Trimming took 4 bases from V and 4 from J; bases not matched to a gene: 7. Germline V gene sequence: CDR1 SGDLS, CDR2 YYNGEE. This CDR3 is 18 amino acids long. The CDR3, as DNA: TGTGCCAGCAGCAGGGGACTAGCGGGAGGGCCGGGCACCGGGGAGCTGTTTTTT. Its protein product is CASSRGLAGGPGTGELFF.

The chain combines TRBV5-1 with TRBJ2-2, with D possibly matching TRBD2 (6 bases). This CDR3 comprises 15 residues. V dropped 1 base and J dropped 2 bases, with 9 bases sitting between them. The V gene's germline CDR1 is SGHRS and CDR2 YFSETQ. CDR3 coding DNA: TGCGCCAGCAGCTTGAGGACTATAAACACCGGGGAGCTGTTTTTT. It specifies CASSLRTINTGELFF.

The chain couples TRBV10-2 to TRBJ2-3, with a weak D call TRBD2 (5 bases). CDR3 length: 13 amino acids. CDR1 WSHSY and CDR2 SAAADI come from the germline V gene. V lost 10 bases and J lost 1, with 12 bases in between. The CDR3 bases are TGCGCCACCGGGAACCCCGGCACAGATACGCAGTATTTT. Amino acids: CATGNPGTDTQYF.

The chain carries TRBV5-1 and TRBJ1-4, with TRBD1 as a possible D gene (6 bases). CDR1 is SGHRS, CDR2 YFSETQ, per germline. The V and J ends lost 4 bases and 7 bases respectively, with 23 bases between them. The CDR3 spans 17 residues. In DNA, the CDR3 is TGCGCCAGCAGCACCGGGGGGGGCGGACTACGGGCTGAAAAACTGTTTTTT. Its translation is CASSTGGGGLRAEKLFF.

The CDR3 bases are TGTGCCAGCAGCCCGGGACAACACTATGGCTACACCTTC. Protein: CASSPGQHYGYTF. V usage is TRBV11-2 and J usage is TRBJ1-2; possibly TRBD1 for D (6 bases). Germline V lookup: CDR1 SGHAT, CDR2 FQNNGV. This CDR3 spans 13 amino acids. V lost 5 bases and J lost 3, with 10 bases in between. Using reference TRBV11-2 and TRBJ1-2 for the parts outside the CDR3, the full variable domain is EAGVAQSPRYKIIEKRQSVAFWCNPISGHATLYWYQQILGQGPKLLIQFQNNGVVDDSQLPKDRFSAERLKGVDSTLKIQPAKLEDSAVYLCASSPGQHYGYTFGSGTRLTVV.

The CDR3 region is CARLSTDQPQHF. The CDR3 region has the DNA TGTGCCAGACTTAGTACGGATCAGCCCCAGCATTTT. This sequence joins TRBV21-1 and TRBJ1-5. TRBV21-1 is recorded as a pseudogene. The CDR3 runs 12 residues.

The chain combines TRBV2 with TRBJ2-7; D is unresolved. Trimming took 1 base from V and 0 from J, leaving 7 bases between them. Germline CDR1 and CDR2: SNHLY and FYNNEI. This CDR3 contains 14 residues. Here the CDR3 reads CASSEGAVSYEQYF. As DNA, the CDR3 is TGTGCCAGCAGTGAAGGTGCAGTCTCCTACGAGCAGTACTTC.

The rearrangement uses TRBV5-1 and TRBJ2-6, with 8 positions matching TRBD1. The J segment lost 4 bases and the V segment lost 2 bases, leaving 5 bases of the junction unmatched. The CDR3 is 16 amino acids. The V gene's germline CDR1 is SGHRS and CDR2 YFSETQ. CDR3 residues: CASSLQGELGANVLTF. CDR3 coding DNA: TGCGCCAGCAGCTTACAGGGGGAACTGGGGGCCAACGTCCTGACTTTC.

The genes are TRBV6-5 and TRBJ1-2; 8 bases match TRBD1. CDR3 length equals 14 residues. With V trimmed by 6 bases and J by 4 bases, 7 bases remained unmatched. CDR1 MNHEY and CDR2 SVGAGI come from the germline V gene. Written as DNA, the CDR3 is TGTGCCAGCAGCGACAGGGGTGTAGGCTATGGCTACACCTTC. It is translated as CASSDRGVGYGYTF.

The rearrangement uses TRBV27 and TRBJ2-7, with D perhaps matching TRBD2 (7 bases). Germline CDR1 MNHEY, CDR2 SMNVEV (reference sequence). The CDR3 contains 16 residues. Trimming shortened V by 6 bases and J by 3 bases, and 21 bases separated the two germline ends. DNA of the CDR3: TGTGCCAGCAGCCTAGGGGGGGGCCATACTTACTACGAGCAGTACTTC. This codes for CASSLGGGHTYYEQYF.

In its sample, this clone was seen once. The V call is TRBV10-3, the J call TRBJ2-1, with TRBD2 as a possible D gene (5 bases). The germline V gene has CDR1 ENHRY and CDR2 SYGVKD. V was shortened by 2 bases and J by 1 base, with 9 bases between the two germline ends. The CDR3 sequence is 15 residues long. CDR3 DNA: TGTGCCATCAGTGAGGGGCCGGGGTCCTACAATGAGCAGTTCTTC. Translating it yields CAISEGPGSYNEQFF.

The chain employs TRBV12-5 and TRBJ1-1; D not resolved. Germline V gene lookup returns CDR1 LGHNT and CDR2 FRNRAP. The ends were cut back, 1 base at V and 5 bases at J, with 20 bases in the middle. CDR3 length equals 17 residues. The CDR3 coding sequence is TGTGCTAGTGGTTTGGCGCTCCGGTCCGGGGAGATGACTGAAGCTTTCTTT. Protein product: CASGLALRSGEMTEAFF.

The rearrangement links TRBV29-1 to TRBJ2-6; D possibly corresponds to TRBD2 (6 bases). The CDR3 runs 15 residues. The ends were cut back, 4 bases at V and 0 bases at J, with 10 bases in the middle. Germline V gene sequence: CDR1 SQVTM, CDR2 ANQGSEA. The CDR3 loop is CSVGGALSGANVLTF. The DNA of the CDR3 is TGCAGCGTTGGCGGGGCCCTCTCTGGGGCCAACGTCCTGACTTTC.

The gene calls are TRBV4-1 and TRBJ2-3; 7 positions match TRBD2. Per germline, CDR1 MGHRA and CDR2 YSYEKL. V was clipped by 2 bases and J by 1 base; unmatched bases: 6. The CDR3 is made up of 16 amino acids. In DNA, the CDR3 is TGCGCCAGCAGCCAATCGACTAGCTCGGGCACAGATACGCAGTATTTT. This sequence encodes CASSQSTSSGTDTQYF.

The chain has TRBV5-1 and TRBJ2-7; TRBD2 agrees at 10 bases. This CDR3 contains 15 residues. Germline-derived CDR1 and CDR2 are SGHRS and YFSETQ. V shed 4 bases and J 6 bases; nucleotides not matched to a gene: 10. CDR3 DNA sequence: TGCGCCAGCAGCGATACGGGACTAGCGAAATCCGAGCAGTACTTC. Encoded protein: CASSDTGLAKSEQYF.

The chain combines TRBV10-3 with TRBJ2-2; TRBD2 matches at 10 bases. The CDR3 totals 16 residues. After removal of 1 base from V and 6 bases from J, the junction contained 5 bases not matched to a gene. Germline V lookup: CDR1 ENHRY, CDR2 SYGVKD. As DNA, the CDR3 is TGTGCCATCAGTGAGTTACTAGCGGGACCCCCCGGGGAGCTGTTTTTT. This translates into CAISELLAGPPGELFF.

The chain couples TRBV5-1 to TRBJ1-1, with a weak D call TRBD1 (6 bases). The length of the CDR3 is 15 residues. The germline V gene has CDR1 SGHRS and CDR2 YFSETQ. V lost 4 bases and J lost 4, with 17 bases in between. CDR3 sequence: CASSINRAPGTEAFF. The CDR3 DNA follows: TGCGCCAGCAGCATAAACAGGGCGCCGGGCACTGAAGCTTTCTTT.

This clone has a single count. This chain connects TRBV20-1 to TRBJ2-1, with 7 bases identical to TRBD2. Trimming took 7 bases from V and 7 from J; bases not matched to a gene: 4. Germline CDR1 reads DFQATT; CDR2 reads SNEGSKA (reference sequence). This CDR3 is built from 11 residues. The chain's CDR3 is CSEAGENEQFF. CDR3 DNA: TGCAGTGAGGCGGGAGAAAATGAGCAGTTCTTC.

The CDR3 reads CASRYTGNSNQPQHF. CDR3 nucleotides: TGTGCCAGCAGATATACAGGGAATAGCAATCAGCCCCAGCATTTT. This chain uses TRBV27 with TRBJ1-5; tentative D call: TRBD1 (6 bases). V lost 6 bases and J 0 bases, leaving 12 bases between the germline ends. This CDR3 contains 15 residues. Germline loops: CDR1 MNHEY, CDR2 SMNVEV (reference sequence).

This chain joins TRBV7-2 and TRBJ1-6; D not certain. Germline V gives CDR1 SGHTA, CDR2 FQGNSA. The ends were cut back, 1 base at V and 9 bases at J, with 7 bases in the middle. This CDR3 contains 13 residues. DNA of the CDR3: TGTGCCAGCAGCTTAGGTCCTCTTTCACCCCTCCACTTT. Translated: CASSLGPLSPLHF. The whole variable domain, filled in from reference TRBV7-2 and TRBJ1-6, reads GAGVSQSPSNKVTEKGKDVELRCDPISGHTALYWYRQSLGQGLEFLIYFQGNSAPDKSGLPSDRFSAERTGGSVSTLTIQRTQQEDSAVYLCASSLGPLSPLHFGNGTRLTVT.

This clone was observed a single time. The rearrangement joins TRBV6-5 to TRBJ2-2; TRBD2 matches at 7 bases. Germline loops: CDR1 MNHEY, CDR2 SVGAGI. This CDR3 is built from 15 residues. J lost 4 bases, V lost 7 bases, and 9 bases had no gene match. In DNA form, the CDR3 reads TGTGCCAGCACCCTGGGGAGGGGACCCACCGGGGAGCTGTTTTTT. Its translation: CASTLGRGPTGELFF.

The gene calls are TRBV15 and TRBJ2-3; 12 bases align to TRBD2. V gave up 4 bases and J gave up 0 bases; unmatched junction bases: 8. Per germline, CDR1 LNHNV and CDR2 YYDKDF (reference sequence). The CDR3 loop spans 18 amino acids. The CDR3 nucleotides are TGTGCCACCAGCAAGCGACTAGCGGGGGCCGGAAGCACAGATACGCAGTATTTT. This gives the protein CATSKRLAGAGSTDTQYF.

This clone was counted a single time. The chain couples TRBV6-4 to TRBJ2-1; 12 nucleotides agree with TRBD2. CDR3 size: 16 residues. V lost 4 bases to trimming and J lost 8 bases; unmatched junction nucleotides: 9. In germline, CDR1 is MRHNA, CDR2 SNTAGT. The CDR3 sequence: CASSASTSGSIHEQFF. Written as DNA, the CDR3 is TGTGCCAGCAGTGCATCGACTAGCGGGAGTATCCATGAGCAGTTCTTC.